This T cell receptor (beta chain) was sequenced for a study of blood T cell repertoires in COVID-19. Across the study: There were acute and convalescent COVID-19 samples, and they came from the United States, Italy and Spain. The cDNA or gDNA used as material had been derived from T cells, B-cell-depleted T cells, or PBMCs.

The length of the CDR3 is 17 residues. V shed 3 bases, J shed 7 bases, and the junction held 16 bases outside the gene matches. CDR1 and CDR2 from the germline V gene are SGDLS and YYNGEE. In the authors' workflow: Estimation of nucleated cell counts was performed using reference gene primer amplification. TCRdb's table, derived via immunoSEQ multiplex PCR, lists solely in-frame clones and lacks some. The DNA gave D and trimming, while V, J and clone size come from that table. Of more than 100,000 clones listed, around 86% are singletons. This receptor was taken from a man aged 45-60 years with active COVID-19. Input material: peripheral blood. The chain links TRBV9 to TRBJ2-1, with 7 bases identical to TRBD2. The DNA for the CDR3 is TGTGCCAGCAGCGCACCTAGAGGAGGACTAGTGGGAAATGAGCAGTTCTTC. As protein: CASSAPRGGLVGNEQFF. Full variable domain (remainder filled in from reference TRBV9 and TRBJ2-1): DSGVTQTPKHLITATGQRVTLRCSPRSGDLSVYWYQQSLDQGLQFLIQYYNGEERAKGNILERFSAQQFPDLHSELNLSSLELGDSALYFCASSAPRGGLVGNEQFFGPGTRLTVL.